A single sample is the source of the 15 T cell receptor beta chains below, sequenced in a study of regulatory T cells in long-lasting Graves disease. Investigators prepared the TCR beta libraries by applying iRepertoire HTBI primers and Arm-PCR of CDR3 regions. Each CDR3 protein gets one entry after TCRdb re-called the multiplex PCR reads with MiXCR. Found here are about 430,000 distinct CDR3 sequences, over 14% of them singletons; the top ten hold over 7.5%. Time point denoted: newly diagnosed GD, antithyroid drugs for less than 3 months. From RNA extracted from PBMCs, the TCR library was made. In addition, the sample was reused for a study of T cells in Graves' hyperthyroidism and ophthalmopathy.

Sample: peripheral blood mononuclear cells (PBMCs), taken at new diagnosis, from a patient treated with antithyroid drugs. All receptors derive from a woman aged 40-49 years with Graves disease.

The CDR3 here is CSADTGNEQFF. CDR3 bases: TGCAGCGCCGATACCGGCAATGAGCAGTTCTTC. This chain connects TRBV29-1 to TRBJ2-1; D call uncertain. Looked up from germline, CDR1 is SQVTM and CDR2 is ANQGSEA. CDR3 length equals 11 residues. The ends were cut back, 7 bases at V and 6 bases at J, with 10 bases in the middle.

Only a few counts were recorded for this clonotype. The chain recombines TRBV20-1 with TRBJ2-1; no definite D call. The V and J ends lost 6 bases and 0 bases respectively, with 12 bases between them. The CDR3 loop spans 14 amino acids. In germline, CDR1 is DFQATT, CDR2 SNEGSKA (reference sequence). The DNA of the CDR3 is TGCAGTGCGAACGGCGGAAGCTCCTACAATGAGCAGTTCTTC. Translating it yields CSANGGSSYNEQFF.

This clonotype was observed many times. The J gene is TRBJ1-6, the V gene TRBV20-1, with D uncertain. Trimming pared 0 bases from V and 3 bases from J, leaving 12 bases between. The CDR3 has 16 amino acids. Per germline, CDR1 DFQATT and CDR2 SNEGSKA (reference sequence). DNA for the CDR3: TGCAGTGCTAGAGAGCCCAGCTACTTCTATAATTCACCCCTCCACTTT. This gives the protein CSAREPSYFYNSPLHF.

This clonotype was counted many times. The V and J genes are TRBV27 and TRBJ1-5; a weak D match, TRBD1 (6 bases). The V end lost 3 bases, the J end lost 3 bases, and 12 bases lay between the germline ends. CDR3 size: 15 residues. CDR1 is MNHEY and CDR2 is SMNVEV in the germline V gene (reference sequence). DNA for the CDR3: TGTGCCAGCAGTTTGTGGGGGGCGGTCAATCAGCCCCAGCATTTT. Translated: CASSLWGAVNQPQHF.

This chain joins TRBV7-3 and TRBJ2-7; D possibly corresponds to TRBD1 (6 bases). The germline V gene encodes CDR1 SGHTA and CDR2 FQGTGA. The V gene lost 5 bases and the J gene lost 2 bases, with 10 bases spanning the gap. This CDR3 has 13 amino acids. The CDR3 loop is CASSKDRTYEQYF. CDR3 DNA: TGTGCCAGCAGCAAGGACAGAACCTACGAGCAGTACTTC. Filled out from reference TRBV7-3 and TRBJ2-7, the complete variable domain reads GAGVSQTPSNKVTEKGKYVELRCDPISGHTALYWYRQSLGQGPEFLIYFQGTGAADDSGLPNDRFFAVRPEGSVSTLKIQRTERGDSAVYLCASSKDRTYEQYFGPGTRLTVT.

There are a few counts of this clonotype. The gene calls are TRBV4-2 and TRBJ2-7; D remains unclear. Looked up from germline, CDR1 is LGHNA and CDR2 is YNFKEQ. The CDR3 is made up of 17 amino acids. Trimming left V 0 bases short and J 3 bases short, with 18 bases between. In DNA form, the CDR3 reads TGTGCCAGCAGCCAAGATCCAACAGAGCATCTGAGCTACGAGCAGTACTTC. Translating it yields CASSQDPTEHLSYEQYF.

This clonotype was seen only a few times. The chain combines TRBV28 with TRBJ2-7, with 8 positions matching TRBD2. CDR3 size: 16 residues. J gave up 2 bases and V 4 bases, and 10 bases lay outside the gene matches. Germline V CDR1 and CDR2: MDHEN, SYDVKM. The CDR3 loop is CASSSYGDGRAYEQYF. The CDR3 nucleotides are TGTGCCAGCAGTTCATACGGAGACGGGAGGGCCTACGAGCAGTACTTC. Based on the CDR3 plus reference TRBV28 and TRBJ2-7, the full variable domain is DVKVTQSSRYLVKRTGEKVFLECVQDMDHENMFWYRQDPGLGLRLIYFSYDVKMKEKGDIPEGYSVSREKKERFSLILESASTNQTSMYLCASSSYGDGRAYEQYFGPGTRLTVT.

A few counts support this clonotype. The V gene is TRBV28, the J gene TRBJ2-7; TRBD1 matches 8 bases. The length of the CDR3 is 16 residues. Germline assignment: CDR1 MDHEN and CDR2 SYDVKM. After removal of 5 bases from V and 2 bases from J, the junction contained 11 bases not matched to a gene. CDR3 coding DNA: TGTGCCAGCAGTATGACAGGGGCCCTAATAACCTACGAGCAGTACTTC. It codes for CASSMTGALITYEQYF.

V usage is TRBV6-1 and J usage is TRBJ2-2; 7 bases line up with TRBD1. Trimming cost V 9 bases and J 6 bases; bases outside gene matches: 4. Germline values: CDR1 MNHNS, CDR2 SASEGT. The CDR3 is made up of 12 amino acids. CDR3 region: CARDRYPGELFF. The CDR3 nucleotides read TGTGCCAGGGACAGGTATCCCGGGGAGCTGTTTTTT.

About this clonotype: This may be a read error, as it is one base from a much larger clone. CDR3 DNA: TGTGCCAGCTCACCCGCCCCGTCGGAGACCCAGTTCTTC. It encodes CASSPAPSETQFF. The chain combines TRBV18 with TRBJ2-1; D is unresolved. This CDR3 region has 13 residues. The germline gives CDR1 KGHSH, CDR2 LQKENI. V gave up 3 bases and J gave up 13 bases, with 16 bases separating them.

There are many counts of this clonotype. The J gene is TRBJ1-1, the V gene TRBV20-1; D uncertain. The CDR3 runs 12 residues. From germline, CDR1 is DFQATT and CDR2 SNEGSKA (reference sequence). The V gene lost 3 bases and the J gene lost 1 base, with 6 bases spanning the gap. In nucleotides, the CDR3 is TGCAGTGCTAGGCCAGGGAACACTGAAGCTTTCTTT. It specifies CSARPGNTEAFF.

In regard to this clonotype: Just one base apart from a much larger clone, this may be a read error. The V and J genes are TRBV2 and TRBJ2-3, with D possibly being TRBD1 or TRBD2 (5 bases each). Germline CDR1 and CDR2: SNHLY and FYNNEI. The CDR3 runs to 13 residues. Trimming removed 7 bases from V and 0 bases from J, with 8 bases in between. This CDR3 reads CASTRDSTDTQYF. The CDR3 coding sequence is TGTGCCAGCACCAGGGACAGCACAGATACGCAGTATTTT.

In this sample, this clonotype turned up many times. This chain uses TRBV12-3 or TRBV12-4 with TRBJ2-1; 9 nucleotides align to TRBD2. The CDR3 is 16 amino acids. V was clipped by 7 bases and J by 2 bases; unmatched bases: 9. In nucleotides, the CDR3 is TGTGCCAGCACTCTGGGGCTAGCGGGGCCCTACAATGAGCAGTTCTTC. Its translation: CASTLGLAGPYNEQFF.

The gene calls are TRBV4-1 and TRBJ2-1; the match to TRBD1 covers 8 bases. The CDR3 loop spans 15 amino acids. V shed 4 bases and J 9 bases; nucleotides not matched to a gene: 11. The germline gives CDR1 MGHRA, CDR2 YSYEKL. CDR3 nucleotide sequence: TGCGCCAGCAGCCCTGGACAGGGAGAGTTGGGTGAGCAGTTCTTC. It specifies CASSPGQGELGEQFF.

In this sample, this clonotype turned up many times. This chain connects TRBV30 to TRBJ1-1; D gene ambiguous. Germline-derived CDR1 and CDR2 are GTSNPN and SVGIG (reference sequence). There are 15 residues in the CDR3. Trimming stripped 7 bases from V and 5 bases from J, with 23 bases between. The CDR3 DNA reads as TGTGCCTATGTGAATCTGCTATTAGAGGAGACTGAAGCTTTCTTT. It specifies CAYVNLLLEETEAFF.